Below, 5 T cell receptor beta chains from the same sample are listed, as sequenced in a study of T cell responses to AZD1222 COVID-19 vaccine. Here immunoSEQ multiplex PCR was the method, and the copy in TCRdb shows in-frame clones only, minus some. Seen here are more than 75,000 clones, approximately 87% observed once, and the top ten hold about 28%. Sequenced here: peripheral blood, sampled on day 0 of AZD1222 vaccination. Receptor source: an adult in good health.

This clone was found once. V gene TRBV5-1 combines with J gene TRBJ2-3; 7 bases align to TRBD2. Germline V gene lookup returns CDR1 SGHRS and CDR2 YFSETQ. The V gene end was trimmed by 6 bases and the J gene end by 2 bases; junction bases not matched to a gene: 9. The CDR3 sequence is 15 residues long. CDR3 nucleotides: TGCGCCAGCAAGACTAGGGCGGGGGACACAGATACGCAGTATTTT. Its protein product is CASKTRAGDTDTQYF. Supplemented by reference TRBV5-1 and TRBJ2-3, the full variable domain reads KAGVTQTPRYLIKTRGQQVTLSCSPISGHRSVSWYQQTPGQGLQFLFEYFSETQRNKGNFPGRFSGRQFSNSRSEMNVSTLELGDSALYLCASKTRAGDTDTQYFGPGTRLTVL.

The chain joins TRBV4-3 to TRBJ1-1, with D maybe TRBD1 (5 bases). Trimming removed 1 base at V and 3 bases at J, with 15 bases between. The germline gives CDR1 LGHNA, CDR2 YSLEER. CDR3 length equals 16 residues. This chain's CDR3 is CASSQAQRGGDTEAFF. CDR3 in DNA: TGCGCCAGCAGCCAAGCCCAACGGGGGGGGGACACTGAAGCTTTCTTT.

The chain has TRBV7-3 and TRBJ2-6; 7 bases are shared with TRBD2. The CDR3 covers 17 residues. Germline CDR1 SGHTA, CDR2 FQGTGA. Unmatched junction bases numbered 7, after V lost 5 bases and J lost 0 bases. The chain's CDR3 is CASSPGGSVSGANVLTF. The CDR3 DNA sequence: TGTGCCAGCAGCCCCGGGGGGTCCGTCTCTGGGGCCAACGTCCTGACTTTC.

The DNA of the CDR3 is TGCGCCAGCAGCCAAGCCGGGGCCGCCGGGGAGCTGTTTTTT. Translating gives CASSQAGAAGELFF. The rearrangement links TRBV4-3 to TRBJ2-2; TRBD1 or TRBD2 may be the D gene (5 bases each). The CDR3 totals 14 residues. Germline-derived CDR1 and CDR2 are LGHNA and YSLEER. Trimming cost V 1 base and J 6 bases, with 9 bases left between them.

V gene TRBV30 combines with J gene TRBJ2-7, with D possibly being TRBD1 or TRBD2 (5 bases each). Germline-derived CDR1 and CDR2 are GTSNPN and SVGIG (reference sequence). V was shortened by 2 bases and J by 6 bases, with 17 bases between the two germline ends. There are 14 residues in the CDR3. This chain's CDR3 is CAWSPGWGNGEQYF. The CDR3 nucleotides are TGTGCCTGGAGTCCCGGGTGGGGGAACGGCGAGCAGTACTTC.